The 15 T cell receptor beta chains listed next were all sequenced from one sample in a study of Graves' ophthalmopathy and Graves' hyperthyroidism. The authors amplified TCR beta CDR3 regions, and they did so from RNA transcripts for repertoire sequencing. The first round was an RT-PCR with HTBI primers, and the second round was a multiplex PCR. TCRdb reanalysed the multiplex PCR reads using MiXCR and keeps one entry per CDR3 protein. This sample has 1 million to 1.3 million distinct CDR3 sequences, with about two fifths found just once. Sequenced sample: peripheral blood or thyroid tissue (not recorded which). Receptor source: an adult man with Graves' hyperthyroidism.

This clonotype was counted ten times or more. The chain uses TRBV29-1 and TRBJ2-5, with TRBD2 as a possible D gene (6 bases). The germline V and J ends were trimmed by 5 bases and 3 bases, with 16 bases remaining between them. Germline V gene data show CDR1 as SQVTM and CDR2 as ANQGSEA. This CDR3 spans 14 amino acids. The CDR3 is CSVKHWGEKETQYF. The CDR3 DNA follows: TGCAGCGTTAAACATTGGGGGGAGAAAGAGACCCAGTACTTC. Full variable domain (rest looked up from reference TRBV29-1 and TRBJ2-5): SAVISQKPSRDICQRGTSLTIQCQVDSQVTMMFWYRQQPGQSLTLIATANQGSEATYESGFVIDKFPISRPNLTFSTLTVSNMSPEDSSIYLCSVKHWGEKETQYFGPGTRLLVL.

The chain is built from TRBV29-1 and TRBJ2-5; tentative D call: TRBD2 (5 bases). The CDR3 consists of 13 residues. Per germline, CDR1 SQVTM and CDR2 ANQGSEA. Trimming stripped 6 bases from V and 5 bases from J, with 16 bases between. The CDR3 spells CSVEGEGRETQYF. The CDR3 coding sequence is TGCAGCGTAGAGGGAGAGGGAAGGGAGACCCAGTACTTC.

A remark on this clonotype: This may be a read error: a much more frequent sequence differs by one nucleotide. The rearrangement joins TRBV5-4 to TRBJ2-2; TRBD1 matches 8 bases. With 3 bases clipped from V and 9 bases from J, the junction kept 10 bases outside the gene matches. CDR1 is SGHNT, CDR2 YYREEE, per germline (reference sequence). CDR3 length equals 15 residues. The DNA for the CDR3 is TGTGCCAGCAGCTCCGCCTCTGACAGGGGTCGGGAGCTGTTTTTT. It is translated as CASSSASDRGRELFF. The whole variable domain, filled in from reference TRBV5-4 and TRBJ2-2, reads ETGVTQSPTHLIKTRGQQVTLRCSSQSGHNTVSWYQQALGQGPQFIFQYYREEENGRGNFPPRFSGLQFPNYSSELNVNALELDDSALYLCASSSASDRGRELFFGEGSRLTVL.

The J gene is TRBJ2-7, the V gene TRBV5-1; 8 bases agree with TRBD1. Germline V CDR1 and CDR2: SGHRS, YFSETQ. This CDR3 spans 13 amino acids. The ends lost 4 bases at V and 9 bases at J; junction bases unmatched: 9. CDR3 residues: CASSRGQGGGQYF. Written as DNA, the CDR3 is TGCGCCAGCAGCCGAGGACAGGGAGGCGGGCAGTACTTC.

This clonotype was seen ten or more times. This rearrangement joins TRBV10-3 to TRBJ2-2; 10 nucleotides align to TRBD1. V lost 8 bases to trimming and J lost 5 bases; unmatched junction nucleotides: 20. The CDR3 consists of 19 residues. Germline lookup yields CDR1 ENHRY and CDR2 SYGVKD. The CDR3: CAIQFRLSSGTGETGELFF. CDR3 DNA sequence: TGTGCCATCCAATTCCGCCTTTCCTCCGGGACAGGGGAAACCGGGGAGCTGTTTTTT.

The V gene is TRBV7-8, the J gene TRBJ2-2; TRBD1 is a possible D gene (5 bases). Trimming left V 8 bases short and J 8 bases short, with 15 bases between. CDR1 and CDR2 from the germline V gene are SGHVS and FQNEAQ. The CDR3 consists of 13 residues. The CDR3, as DNA: TGTGCCAGCGGTCGGCAGGGTTTAGGGGAGCTGTTTTTT. Translating it yields CASGRQGLGELFF.

This clonotype was recorded many times. The chain carries TRBV10-3 and TRBJ1-2; weak D call: TRBD1 (5 bases). CDR1 and CDR2 (germline): ENHRY, SYGVKD. The V and J ends lost 4 bases and 4 bases respectively, with 13 bases between them. CDR3 length equals 14 residues. The CDR3 coding sequence is TGTGCCATCAGTGTCGAGGGGCTCGGCTATGGCTACACCTTC. It codes for CAISVEGLGYGYTF.

Many counts were recorded for this clonotype. The chain couples TRBV5-6 to TRBJ1-4; D may be TRBD1 (6 bases). V was shortened by 6 bases and J by 8 bases, with 11 bases between the two germline ends. Germline-derived CDR1 and CDR2 are SGHDT and YYEEEE. There are 12 residues in the CDR3. CDR3 sequence: CASTAGTEKLFF. In nucleotides, the CDR3 is TGTGCCAGCACGGCAGGGACAGAAAAACTGTTTTTT.

Ten or more counts support this clonotype. This rearrangement joins TRBV4-3 to TRBJ1-2; D is unresolved. Trimming shortened V by 0 bases and J by 5 bases, and 13 bases separated the two germline ends. Germline V gene data show CDR1 as LGHNA and CDR2 as YSLEER. CDR3 length: 15 amino acids. The CDR3 nucleotides are TGCGCCAGCAGCCAAGATCGAGGGCCTCGTTATGGCTACACCTTC. It codes for CASSQDRGPRYGYTF.

In the case of this clonotype: Because the CDR3 is missing its conserved closing phenylalanine or tryptophan, this is likely a read error. The DNA is left out, because the CDR3 cannot be placed on it with certainty; the CDR3 is given as TCRdb lists it. The rearrangement joins TRBV5-5 to TRBJ2-7; the table calls TRBD1, which could not be checked here. Germline V gene sequence: CDR1 SGHKS, CDR2 YYEKEE (reference sequence). The length of the CDR3 is 8 amino acids, counting both ends. CDR3 loop: CASSLGDS.

This clonotype was seen many times. Compared with germline, one end of the junction differs, possibly owing to a read error. The chain uses TRBV7-8 and TRBJ2-7; D not certain. This CDR3 region has 13 residues. Germline V lookup: CDR1 SGHVS, CDR2 FQNEAQ. The CDR3 spells CASSRRASFEQYF. The CDR3 DNA follows: TGTGCCAGCAGCCGCCGGGCCTCCTTCGAGCAGTACTTC.

The chain joins TRBV7-9 to TRBJ1-1; D is possibly TRBD1 (5 bases). V shed 5 bases and J shed 6 bases, with 13 bases lying between them. CDR3 length equals 13 residues. Germline CDR1 is SEHNR and CDR2 is FQNEAQ (reference sequence). The CDR3, as DNA: TGTGCCAGCAGCCCCCCCGGGGCCTCTGAAGCTTTCTTT. It translates to CASSPPGASEAFF.

This clonotype was counted many times. This chain connects TRBV7-6 to TRBJ1-6; a weak D match, TRBD1 (5 bases). Germline CDR1 is SGHVS and CDR2 is FNYEAQ. CDR3 size: 17 residues. V dropped 3 bases and J dropped 7 bases, with 19 bases sitting between them. The CDR3 spells CASSFLAMGGGNSPLHF. The CDR3 nucleotides are TGTGCCAGCAGCTTCCTAGCCATGGGCGGGGGAAATTCACCCCTCCACTTT.

The chain combines TRBV20-1 with TRBJ1-5, with D possibly being TRBD1 (5 bases). Looked up from germline, CDR1 is DFQATT and CDR2 is SNEGSKA (reference sequence). The germline V and J ends were trimmed by 1 base and 2 bases, with 21 bases remaining between them. CDR3 length: 18 amino acids. CDR3 sequence: CSARVARAREFGNQPQHF. The CDR3 nucleotides are TGCAGTGCTAGAGTCGCTAGGGCCAGGGAATTCGGCAATCAGCCCCAGCATTTT.

J is TRBJ1-2 and V is TRBV29-1, with D uncertain. Trimming removed 3 bases at V and 3 bases at J, with 8 bases between. The germline gives CDR1 SQVTM, CDR2 ANQGSEA. The CDR3 has 12 amino acids. The DNA for the CDR3 is TGCAGCGTTGACAAAGCAGACTATGGCTACACCTTC. This translates into CSVDKADYGYTF.